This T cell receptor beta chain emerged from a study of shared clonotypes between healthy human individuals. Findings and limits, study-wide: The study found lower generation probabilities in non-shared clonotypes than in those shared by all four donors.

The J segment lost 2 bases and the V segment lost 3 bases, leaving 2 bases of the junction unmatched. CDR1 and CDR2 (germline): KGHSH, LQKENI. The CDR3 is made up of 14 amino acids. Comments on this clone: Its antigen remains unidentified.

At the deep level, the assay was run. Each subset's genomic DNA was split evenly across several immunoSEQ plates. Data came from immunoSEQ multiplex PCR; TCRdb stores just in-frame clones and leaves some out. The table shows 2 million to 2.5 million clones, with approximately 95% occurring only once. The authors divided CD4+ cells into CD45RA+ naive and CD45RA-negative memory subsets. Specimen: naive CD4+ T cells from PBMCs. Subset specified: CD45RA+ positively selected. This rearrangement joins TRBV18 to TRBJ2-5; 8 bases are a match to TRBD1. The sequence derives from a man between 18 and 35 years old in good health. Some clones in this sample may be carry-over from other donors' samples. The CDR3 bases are TGTGCCAGCTCACCCAACAGGGGGCAAGAGACCCAGTACTTC. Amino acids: CASSPNRGQETQYF.